This TCR beta chain was observed in a study of B cell selection in AIRE deficiency. Comments on this clone: Its cognate antigen is unknown.

Germline V lookup: CDR1 MNHEY, CDR2 SVGAGI. V was cut by 5 bases and J by 6 bases, with 9 bases left in between. The CDR3 extends over 12 amino acids. CD4+CD127+ cells were sorted as the conventional CD4 T cells. This table comes from immunoSEQ multiplex PCR, and its TCRdb copy is limited to in-frame clones, with some not included. In the table there are roughly 25,000 clones, about 95% of which are singletons. General study results and limits: AIRE-deficient Tconv and Treg repertoires matched healthy donors in TCRBV, CDR3 length, diversity. Shared Treg sequences were biased toward short CDR3s with few non-templated nucleotide insertions. TCRbeta-only data showed 36.6% of shared healthy Treg sequences in healthy Tconv.

This clonotype originated in a human donor in good health. The sample was CD4+CD127+ conventional T cells sorted from PBMCs. V and J are TRBV6-5 and TRBJ2-3; perhaps TRBD2 as D (6 bases). The CDR3: CASSLRGDTQYF. The CDR3 DNA reads as TGTGCCAGCAGTCTCCGGGGGGATACGCAGTATTTT.